This entry lists 18 T cell receptor beta chains sequenced from one sample in a study of CD8 T cells in Susac syndrome (dated by TCRdb to the late 2010s). The protocol used for the library was the immunoSEQ multiplex PCR assay. RNA was extracted with the RNeasy kit and roughly 0.5 to 1 ug was reverse transcribed using random hexamers. TCRdb applied fastp at Q25 and MiXCR to the public reads, then kept only in-frame beta chains. Duplicate CDR3 protein sequences are folded into a single record with the most common DNA and genes. The table for this sample lists fewer than 100,000 distinct CDR3 sequences; 75% to 95% of them were counted only once. The biggest ten clones account for just over 0.5% of the sample. What was sequenced was CD8+ T cells from PBMCs. The source of these receptors is a human donor with multiple sclerosis.

The V call is TRBV30, the J call TRBJ1-2; possibly TRBD1 for D (5 bases). Germline values: CDR1 GTSNPN, CDR2 SVGIG (reference sequence). The ends were cut back, 1 base at V and 0 bases at J, with 18 bases in the middle. The CDR3 extends over 17 amino acids. The CDR3 reads CAWSGAGTPPSNYGYTF. The CDR3 DNA is TGTGCCTGGAGTGGAGCCGGGACTCCTCCCTCTAACTATGGCTACACCTTC.

The chain recombines TRBV28 with TRBJ2-5; TRBD2 might be the D (6 bases). V was trimmed by 6 bases and J by 2 bases, leaving 13 bases between them. This CDR3 comprises 14 residues. Per the germline V gene, CDR1 is MDHEN and CDR2 is SYDVKM. In nucleotides, the CDR3 is TGTGCCAGCAGCCCCCCGGGAGAACAAGAGACCCAGTACTTC. Its translation is CASSPPGEQETQYF. Full variable domain (missing parts from reference TRBV28 and TRBJ2-5): DVKVTQSSRYLVKRTGEKVFLECVQDMDHENMFWYRQDPGLGLRLIYFSYDVKMKEKGDIPEGYSVSREKKERFSLILESASTNQTSMYLCASSPPGEQETQYFGPGTRLLVL.

The genes are TRBV9 and TRBJ2-1, with D possibly TRBD1 on 5 matching bases. V was trimmed by 4 bases and J by 2 bases, leaving 10 bases between them. This CDR3 has 14 amino acids. Germline-derived CDR1 and CDR2 are SGDLS and YYNGEE. CDR3: CASSLQGAYNEQFF. DNA of the CDR3: TGTGCCAGCAGCCTCCAGGGTGCCTACAATGAGCAGTTCTTC.

The chain employs TRBV28 and TRBJ1-2; 8 bases are shared with TRBD1. CDR3 length: 17 residues. V gave up 5 bases and J gave up 5 bases; unmatched junction bases: 16. Germline V gives CDR1 MDHEN, CDR2 SYDVKM. CDR3 bases: TGTGCCAGCAGTCCTACCGAGACAGGGGCTTCTCGGTATGGCTACACCTTC. It codes for CASSPTETGASRYGYTF.

The V call is TRBV28, the J call TRBJ1-6; D gene ambiguous. CDR1 and CDR2 from the germline V gene are MDHEN and SYDVKM. There are 12 residues in the CDR3. V gave up 5 bases and J gave up 10 bases, with 9 bases separating them. CDR3 sequence reads: CASSPGSSPLHF. For the CDR3, the DNA is TGTGCCAGCAGTCCTGGGAGCTCACCCCTCCACTTT.

The gene calls are TRBV27 and TRBJ2-1, with 11 bases aligning to TRBD2. J was trimmed by 4 bases and V by 2 bases; bases with no gene match: 7. The CDR3 extends over 17 amino acids. Germline V CDR1 and CDR2: MNHEY, SMNVEV (reference sequence). CDR3 bases: TGTGCCAGCAGTTTAATTCTAGCGGGAGGTTCTTACAATGAGCAGTTCTTC. It specifies CASSLILAGGSYNEQFF.

The chain links TRBV5-1 to TRBJ1-1, with D uncertain. The CDR3 covers 15 residues. V was trimmed by 4 bases and J by 4 bases, leaving 17 bases between them. Germline V gene sequence: CDR1 SGHRS, CDR2 YFSETQ. CDR3 region: CASSAGSMVGTEAFF. The CDR3 region has the DNA TGCGCCAGCAGCGCCGGCTCGATGGTAGGCACTGAAGCTTTCTTT.

This chain connects TRBV2 to TRBJ1-1, with D perhaps matching TRBD1 (6 bases). Germline V gene data show CDR1 as SNHLY and CDR2 as FYNNEI. With 4 bases removed from V and 6 bases from J, the gap between germline ends came to 12 bases. CDR3 length equals 13 residues. CDR3 protein: CASSGAGAPEAFF. CDR3 coding DNA: TGTGCCAGCAGTGGGGCGGGGGCACCTGAAGCTTTCTTT.

The chain is built from TRBV6-1 and TRBJ2-2; D is uncertain. This CDR3 has 17 residues. The germline V gene has CDR1 MNHNS and CDR2 SASEGT. Trimming removed 6 bases from V and 8 bases from J, with 25 bases in between. The CDR3 reads CASRLWGSTMGSGELFF. The CDR3 DNA is TGTGCCAGCAGGCTTTGGGGATCTACCATGGGATCGGGGGAGCTGTTTTTT.

The chain has TRBV19 and TRBJ1-3; no firm D call. CDR3 length equals 15 residues. V gave up 3 bases and J gave up 0 bases, with 9 bases separating them. The germline V gene has CDR1 LNHDA and CDR2 SQIVND (reference sequence). CDR3 coding DNA: TGTGCCAGTAGTATGGGCAGCGGCTCTGGAAACACCATATATTTT. It specifies CASSMGSGSGNTIYF.

This chain connects TRBV12-3 or TRBV12-4 to TRBJ1-2, with 7 bases lining up with TRBD1. CDR3 length: 14 residues. Trimming took 4 bases from V and 5 from J; bases not matched to a gene: 7. CDR3 sequence reads: CASSWGQSGYGYTF. The CDR3, as DNA: TGTGCCAGCAGTTGGGGACAGTCCGGTTATGGCTACACCTTC.

The V and J genes are TRBV4-1 and TRBJ1-2; TRBD1 is a possible D gene (5 bases). Germline-derived CDR1 and CDR2 are MGHRA and YSYEKL. Trimming removed 4 bases at V and 2 bases at J, with 14 bases between. The CDR3 runs to 15 residues. The CDR3 coding sequence is TGCGCCAGCAGCCCAACGGGACTCAACAACTATGGCTACACCTTC. As protein: CASSPTGLNNYGYTF.

The rearrangement uses TRBV19 and TRBJ1-1, with no clear D. The germline V gene encodes CDR1 LNHDA and CDR2 SQIVND (reference sequence). Trimming shortened V by 3 bases and J by 5 bases, and 16 bases separated the two germline ends. This CDR3 spans 15 amino acids. The CDR3 region is CASSMAGGGSTEAFF. CDR3 in DNA: TGTGCCAGTAGTATGGCAGGAGGAGGTTCGACTGAAGCTTTCTTT.

V and J are TRBV27 and TRBJ2-1; no reliable D call. V lost 6 bases to trimming and J lost 9 bases, with 15 bases between them. From germline, CDR1 is MNHEY and CDR2 SMNVEV (reference sequence). The CDR3 spans 13 residues. CDR3 loop: CASRTSYKREQFF. Written as DNA, the CDR3 is TGTGCCAGCAGAACCTCCTACAAACGTGAGCAGTTCTTC.

This chain links TRBV27 with TRBJ2-7, with D hard to call. Deletions cut 5 bases from V and 0 bases from J, with 11 bases between. The CDR3 runs to 14 residues. CDR1 is MNHEY, CDR2 SMNVEV, per germline (reference sequence). CDR3 in amino acids: CASSPIIRSYEQYF. For the CDR3, the DNA is TGTGCCAGCAGTCCTATAATTCGCTCCTACGAGCAGTACTTC.

The rearrangement joins TRBV6-5 to TRBJ2-3; 8 bases are shared with TRBD2. The CDR3 contains 14 residues. Germline V lookup: CDR1 MNHEY, CDR2 SVGAGI. Losses at the gene ends were 6 bases for V and 4 bases for J; bases not matched to a gene: 6. CDR3 in amino acids: CASSQLAAADTQYF. For the CDR3, the DNA is TGTGCCAGCAGCCAACTAGCGGCCGCAGATACGCAGTATTTT.

The chain joins TRBV6-2 or TRBV6-3 to TRBJ2-1; 15 nucleotides match TRBD2. Germline V gene lookup returns CDR1 MNHEY and CDR2 SVGEGT. This CDR3 spans 12 amino acids. V lost 5 bases to trimming and J lost 15 bases; unmatched junction nucleotides: 2. Here the CDR3 reads CASSGLAGGVFF. CDR3 coding DNA: TGTGCCAGCAGTGGACTAGCGGGAGGGGTGTTCTTC.

The chain recombines TRBV5-6 with TRBJ1-5; tentative D call: TRBD1 (5 bases). The CDR3 is made up of 12 amino acids. The V gene lost 4 bases and the J gene lost 6 bases, with 8 bases spanning the gap. Germline assignment: CDR1 SGHDT and CDR2 YYEEEE. The CDR3 loop reads CASSPGGQPQHF. The DNA of the CDR3 is TGTGCCAGCAGCCCGGGGGGTCAGCCCCAGCATTTT.